This T cell receptor beta chain came from a study of T-cell memory formation after mild COVID-19. Study in general: Largely, the TCR clusters proved donor specific. General study points: Day 15 to 85 contractors were CD4/CD8 balanced; later expanders leaned CD4+.

J lost 1 base, V lost 1 base, and 3 bases had no gene match. The CDR3 is made up of 15 amino acids. On this clonotype itself: Its antigen is as yet unknown.

Constant-segment-primed 5'RACE gave TCR alpha and TCR beta cDNA libraries with sample barcodes and UMIs. MiXCR, run by TCRdb on the 5' RACE reads, gives a single entry per CDR3 protein. Of about half a million distinct CDR3 sequences in the sample, roughly 18% are singletons; the top ten hold around an eighth. The TCR sequence derives from an adult woman who had mild COVID-19 (a few samples of this study predate the infection). Cell type and time point are not known. The J gene is TRBJ2-7, the V gene TRBV12-3 or TRBV12-4; 8 bases agree with TRBD2. Source material: PBMCs or a T cell subset sorted from them (not recorded which). CDR3 nucleotide sequence: TGTGCCAGCAGTTTAGTGGCGGGAGGATCCTACGAGCAGTACTTC. Translating gives CASSLVAGGSYEQYF.